A selection of T cell receptor beta chains follows, all from one sample in a study of cytomegalovirus exposure and HLA in healthy donors. This table comes from immunoSEQ multiplex PCR, and its TCRdb copy is limited to in-frame clones, with some not included. The sample holds about 120,000 clones, approximately 9.4% seen once. Material: PBMCs. The receptors derive from a man younger than 40 in good health and CMV-seronegative. Each CDR3 is given with its conserved first and last residue. A D gene is named only where the DNA matches it firmly. Clone size is not always given. Where it is, it says once, few, many or a class for expanded clones.

V	size	D	J	DNA	CDR3
TRBV4-3	few	.	TRBJ1-3	TGCGCCAGCAGCCAAGGAGGCCAGGGCTCTGGAAACACCATATATTTT	CASSQGGQGSGNTIYF
TRBV6-1	few	.	TRBJ1-2	TGTGCCAGCAGTCCGACAGGCCTCTATGGCTACACCTTC	CASSPTGLYGYTF
TRBV28	.	TRBD2	TRBJ2-3	TGTGCCAGCCTTTGGGGGAGGGCCCTTTTAACAGATACGCAGTATTTT	CASLWGRALLTDTQYF
TRBV5-1	few	TRBD2	TRBJ2-5	TGCGCCAGCAGCTTGGTGGTAGCGGGGCAAGAGACCCAGTACTTC	CASSLVVAGQETQYF
TRBV30	.	.	TRBJ2-2	TGTGCCTGGAGTCTCCAACTTACCGGGGAGCTGTTTTTT	CAWSLQLTGELFF
TRBV2	few	.	TRBJ1-1	TGTGCCAGCAGTGGTGCAGGGAATGAGAACACTGAAGCTTTCTTT	CASSGAGNENTEAFF
TRBV7-9	few	.	TRBJ2-1	TGTGCCAGCAGCTTTGCGGAATCCATTAATGAGCAGTTCTTC	CASSFAESINEQFF
TRBV7-2	few	TRBD1	TRBJ1-2	TGTGCCAGCAGCTTAGTAACAGGGGGTGGCTACACCTTC	CASSLVTGGGYTF
TRBV5-4	few	TRBD1	TRBJ2-2	TGTGCCAGCAGCCCGTCCGGGACAGGGTTCACCGGGGAGCTGTTTTTT	CASSPSGTGFTGELFF
TRBV14	.	.	TRBJ1-2	TGTGCCAGCAGCCCGCGACTGGGGCAAGGGGAAGACTATGGCTACACCTTC	CASSPRLGQGEDYGYTF
TRBV6-1	.	TRBD2	TRBJ2-7	TGTGCCAGCAGTGATGGGACTACCAACGAGCAGTACTTC	CASSDGTTNEQYF
TRBV5-1	.	TRBD2	TRBJ2-7	TGCGCCAGCGCCAAAGCGGGGCAAAGCTACGAGCAGTACTTC	CASAKAGQSYEQYF
TRBV2	few	.	TRBJ1-2	TGTGCCAGCAGTAGCACAGGGTTTAACTATGGCTACACCTTC	CASSSTGFNYGYTF
TRBV5-1	few	.	TRBJ2-7	TGCGCCAGCAGCTTGGCCCGGAGCTCCTACGAGCAGTACTTC	CASSLARSSYEQYF
TRBV7-9	.	TRBD1	TRBJ1-1	TGTGCCAGCAGCTCTACAGGGGGAGCTTTCTTT	CASSSTGGAFF
TRBV6-5	few	.	TRBJ2-2	TGTGCCAGCACCTCAGGGGTCGGGGAGCTGTTTTTT	CASTSGVGELFF
TRBV19	.	TRBD2	TRBJ2-1	TGTGCCAGTAGTATAGCTGGCGGGAGGGCCTACAATGAGCAGTTCTTC	CASSIAGGRAYNEQFF